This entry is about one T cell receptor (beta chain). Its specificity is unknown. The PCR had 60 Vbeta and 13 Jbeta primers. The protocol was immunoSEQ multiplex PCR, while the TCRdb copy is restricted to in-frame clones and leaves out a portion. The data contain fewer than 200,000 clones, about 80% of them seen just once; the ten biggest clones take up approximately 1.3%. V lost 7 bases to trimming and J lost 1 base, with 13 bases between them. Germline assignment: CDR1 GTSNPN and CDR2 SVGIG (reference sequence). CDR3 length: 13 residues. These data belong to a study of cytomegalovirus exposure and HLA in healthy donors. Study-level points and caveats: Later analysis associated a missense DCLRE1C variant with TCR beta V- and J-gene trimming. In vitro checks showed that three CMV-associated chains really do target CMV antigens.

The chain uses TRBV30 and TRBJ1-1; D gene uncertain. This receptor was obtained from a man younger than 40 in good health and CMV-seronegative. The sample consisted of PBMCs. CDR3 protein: CAFRMIRNTEAFF. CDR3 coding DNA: TGTGCCTTTAGAATGATAAGGAACACTGAAGCTTTCTTT.